The 24 T cell receptor beta chains below come from one sample, sequenced in a study of blood T cell repertoires in COVID-19. Sequencing used immunoSEQ multiplex PCR; TCRdb keeps in-frame clones, though not all of them. The repertoire has about 280,000 clones, 70% to 90% of them found once; the top ten carry roughly 2%. Sequenced sample: PBMCs or T cells enriched from blood (not recorded which). The receptors derive from a woman aged 60-75 years in a cohort exposed to, infected with or recovered from COVID-19 (not recorded which).

The J gene is TRBJ2-7, the V gene TRBV28; possibly TRBD1 for D (8 bases). CDR1 and CDR2 from the germline V gene are MDHEN and SYDVKM. The length of the CDR3 is 13 residues. With 10 bases removed from V and 3 bases from J, the gap between germline ends came to 16 bases. CDR3 residues: CATRTGGVYEQYF. The DNA for the CDR3 is TGTGCCACTCGAACAGGGGGGGTCTACGAGCAGTACTTC.

V is TRBV7-2 and J is TRBJ1-5, with TRBD1 matching 8 bases. V was clipped by 2 bases and J by 7 bases; unmatched bases: 13. The length of the CDR3 is 17 residues. Germline CDR1 and CDR2: SGHTA and FQGNSA. CDR3 sequence: CASSLLTGGKVWQPQHF. CDR3 coding DNA: TGTGCCAGCAGCTTACTCACAGGGGGAAAGGTTTGGCAGCCCCAGCATTTT.

The chain links TRBV7-9 to TRBJ1-3; 8 bases fit TRBD1. The trim removed 6 bases at V and 0 bases at J, leaving 1 base unmatched. The CDR3 length is 14 residues. Germline-derived CDR1 and CDR2 are SEHNR and FQNEAQ (reference sequence). CDR3 region: CASRTGGSGNTIYF. The CDR3 DNA follows: TGTGCCAGCAGAACAGGGGGCTCTGGAAACACCATATATTTT.

V and J are TRBV19 and TRBJ1-5; 9 positions match TRBD1. This CDR3 spans 15 amino acids. J lost 4 bases, V lost 5 bases, and 6 bases had no gene match. Germline CDR1 LNHDA, CDR2 SQIVND (reference sequence). The CDR3 nucleotides are TGTGCCAGTAGTGTGGACAGGGGCGGGAATCAGCCCCAGCATTTT. As protein: CASSVDRGGNQPQHF.

In regard to this clone: In the same sample, other DNA sequences code for this CDR3. The V call is TRBV18, the J call TRBJ1-1, with no clear D. This CDR3 comprises 15 residues. V lost 3 bases, J lost 1 base, and 12 bases lay in between. Germline values: CDR1 KGHSH, CDR2 LQKENI. The CDR3 DNA sequence: TGTGCCAGCTCACCCCGGCCGGGAGGGAACACTGAAGCTTTCTTT. This translates into CASSPRPGGNTEAFF. The variable domain in full, with the rest retrieved from reference TRBV18 and TRBJ1-1, is NAGVMQNPRHLVRRRGQEARLRCSPMKGHSHVYWYRQLPEEGLKFMVYLQKENIIDESGMPKERFSAEFPKEGPSILRIQQVVRGDSAAYFCASSPRPGGNTEAFFGQGTRLTVV.

The rearrangement uses TRBV5-6 and TRBJ2-1, with 8 bases aligning to TRBD1. The CDR3 length is 17 residues. Germline CDR1 and CDR2: SGHDT and YYEEEE. Trimming at V came to 4 bases and at J to 0 bases, leaving 9 bases not matched to a gene. The CDR3 nucleotides are TGTGCCAGCAGCCTAGATAGGACAGGGAGCTCCTACAATGAGCAGTTCTTC. The encoded protein is CASSLDRTGSSYNEQFF.

This clone was counted between two and nine times. The J gene is TRBJ2-6, the V gene TRBV29-1; D is perhaps TRBD2 (5 bases). The V and J ends lost 4 bases and 1 base respectively, with 8 bases between them. The CDR3 runs 14 residues. CDR1 is SQVTM and CDR2 is ANQGSEA in the germline V gene. CDR3 DNA sequence: TGCAGCGTTGCATCGGGGTCTGGGGCCAACGTCCTGACTTTC. As protein: CSVASGSGANVLTF.

V usage is TRBV18 and J usage is TRBJ1-6; D gene unclear. The length of the CDR3 is 14 residues. Germline CDR1 reads KGHSH; CDR2 reads LQKENI. V shed 2 bases and J shed 7 bases, with 9 bases lying between them. CDR3: CASSPSALNSPLHF. The CDR3 DNA sequence: TGTGCCAGCTCACCATCGGCACTAAATTCACCCCTCCACTTT.

The gene calls are TRBV21-1 and TRBJ2-4; TRBD1, the D gene given by the table, was not confirmed from the DNA. TRBV21-1 is a recognized pseudogene. The CDR3 spans 16 residues. The CDR3 region has the DNA TGTGCCAGCAGCAAAAACCCCACAGAAGCCAAAAACATTCAGTACTTC. Translated, it gives CASSKNPTEAKNIQYF.

The CDR3: CASSEANSPNYGYTF. CDR3 nucleotide sequence: TGTGCCAGCAGTGAAGCTAATAGCCCTAACTATGGCTACACCTTC. The rearrangement uses TRBV6-1 and TRBJ1-2; D gene uncertain. There are 15 residues in the CDR3. Germline values: CDR1 MNHNS, CDR2 SASEGT. The V end lost 0 bases, the J end lost 0 bases, and 8 bases lay between the germline ends.

The J gene is TRBJ1-2, the V gene TRBV28, with TRBD1 identical over 8 bases. J lost 8 bases, V lost 4 bases, and 12 bases had no gene match. CDR1 and CDR2 from the germline V gene are MDHEN and SYDVKM. There are 15 residues in the CDR3. CDR3 sequence reads: CASSWTGQGVGGYTF. CDR3 bases: TGTGCCAGCAGTTGGACCGGACAGGGAGTGGGGGGCTACACCTTC.

This rearrangement joins TRBV10-2 to TRBJ1-5; 11 nucleotides match TRBD1. V gave up 3 bases and J gave up 3 bases; unmatched junction bases: 1. Germline V gives CDR1 WSHSY, CDR2 SAAADI. The CDR3 spans 15 residues. The CDR3 DNA follows: TGCGCCAGCAGTGACGGACAGGGGGCCAATCAGCCCCAGCATTTT. Its translation is CASSDGQGANQPQHF.

The rearrangement links TRBV20-1 to TRBJ1-2; 7 bases are shared with TRBD1. Germline values: CDR1 DFQATT, CDR2 SNEGSKA (reference sequence). The CDR3 loop spans 14 amino acids. J was trimmed by 4 bases and V by 6 bases; bases with no gene match: 11. DNA for the CDR3: TGCAGTGCAAGTATCCGGGACAGTCTCTATGGCTACACCTTC. As protein: CSASIRDSLYGYTF.

V is TRBV28 and J is TRBJ2-3; 11 bases line up with TRBD1. Germline CDR1 reads MDHEN; CDR2 reads SYDVKM. J gave up 7 bases and V 6 bases, and 9 bases lay outside the gene matches. The CDR3 length is 15 residues. CDR3 in amino acids: CASSFTGQGVNTQYF. The CDR3 region has the DNA TGTGCCAGCAGCTTCACGGGACAGGGGGTCAATACGCAGTATTTT. Full variable domain (outside the CDR3, taken from reference TRBV28 and TRBJ2-3): DVKVTQSSRYLVKRTGEKVFLECVQDMDHENMFWYRQDPGLGLRLIYFSYDVKMKEKGDIPEGYSVSREKKERFSLILESASTNQTSMYLCASSFTGQGVNTQYFGPGTRLTVL.

V usage is TRBV15 and J usage is TRBJ2-1, with 8 nucleotides matching TRBD2. J was trimmed by 13 bases and V by 4 bases; bases with no gene match: 18. CDR3 length: 16 amino acids. Germline-derived CDR1 and CDR2 are LNHNV and YYDKDF (reference sequence). The CDR3 DNA reads TGTGCCACCAGCACAGCCCTTAAGATTAGGAGGACTAGCCAGTTCTTC. Its protein product is CATSTALKIRRTSQFF.

This clone was counted a single time. The chain links TRBV25-1 to TRBJ2-3; weak D call: TRBD1 (6 bases). This CDR3 region has 16 residues. Trimming cost V 6 bases and J 0 bases, with 16 bases left between them. Germline CDR1 MGHDK, CDR2 SYGVNS. The CDR3 region is CASSPWQGLSTDTQYF. Here the CDR3 DNA reads TGTGCCAGCAGCCCGTGGCAGGGGCTGAGCACAGATACGCAGTATTTT.

In this sample, this clone turned up once. The CDR3 bases are TGTGCCAGTAGTACAACCTCGGGACTAGCGGGAGCGGGAACCGGGGAGCTGTTTTTT. Translated, it gives CASSTTSGLAGAGTGELFF. The chain couples TRBV19 to TRBJ2-2, with 14 bases matching TRBD2. Per the germline V gene, CDR1 is LNHDA and CDR2 is SQIVND (reference sequence). The CDR3 consists of 19 residues. V shed 4 bases and J 5 bases; nucleotides not matched to a gene: 12.

The chain has TRBV19 and TRBJ1-5; 9 bases map to TRBD1. This CDR3 spans 17 amino acids. Germline V gives CDR1 LNHDA, CDR2 SQIVND (reference sequence). V shed 6 bases, J shed 1 base, and the junction held 10 bases outside the gene matches. In DNA, the CDR3 is TGTGCCAGTAGCCCCGGGACAGGGCGTAGCAGCAATCAGCCCCAGCATTTT. The encoded protein is CASSPGTGRSSNQPQHF.

This rearrangement joins TRBV21-1 to TRBJ2-7; the table's D gene call, TRBD2, was not cross checked with the DNA. TRBV21-1 is reported as a pseudogene. There are 18 residues in the CDR3. CDR3: CASSKRRLAGGGPFEQYF. The CDR3 DNA reads TGTGCCAGCAGCAAACGACGACTAGCGGGAGGAGGCCCTTTCGAGCAGTACTTC.

J is TRBJ2-3 and V is TRBV5-1; D is perhaps TRBD2 (5 bases). V was clipped by 4 bases and J by 0 bases, with 9 bases between them. This CDR3 is 14 amino acids long. Looked up from germline, CDR1 is SGHRS and CDR2 is YFSETQ. The CDR3 bases are TGCGCCAGCAGCATACTAGTAAGCACAGATACGCAGTATTTT. Amino acids: CASSILVSTDTQYF.

The chain joins TRBV5-6 to TRBJ1-6, with a tentative D call TRBD1 (6 bases). The CDR3 runs 15 residues. Trimming took off 5 bases at V and 0 bases at J, with 9 bases between the two ends. Germline V lookup: CDR1 SGHDT, CDR2 YYEEEE. The CDR3 loop is CASRRGSSYNSPLHF. The CDR3 bases are TGTGCCAGCAGAAGGGGGAGCTCCTATAATTCACCCCTCCACTTT.

Here the CDR3 reads CAISVDRGEAFF. CDR3 DNA sequence: TGTGCCATCAGTGTAGACAGGGGAGAAGCTTTCTTT. The chain carries TRBV10-3 and TRBJ1-1; 8 nucleotides line up with TRBD1. V lost 4 bases to trimming and J lost 8 bases; unmatched junction nucleotides: 3. CDR3 size: 12 residues. CDR1 is ENHRY and CDR2 is SYGVKD in the germline V gene.

The V call is TRBV11-3, the J call TRBJ2-2; perhaps TRBD2 as D (5 bases). CDR3 size: 16 residues. CDR1 and CDR2 from the germline V gene are SGHNT and YENEEA. Trimming shortened V by 4 bases and J by 4 bases, and 16 bases separated the two germline ends. The CDR3 loop is CASSSQLGRGTGELFF. The CDR3 DNA reads TGTGCCAGCAGCTCCCAACTAGGGAGAGGCACCGGGGAGCTGTTTTTT.

This chain connects TRBV27 to TRBJ2-2; 10 bases map to TRBD2. Germline V gene data show CDR1 as MNHEY and CDR2 as SMNVEV (reference sequence). The CDR3 is made up of 16 amino acids. Trimming at V came to 2 bases and at J to 4 bases, leaving 4 bases not matched to a gene. CDR3 region: CASSLRSGRATGELFF. CDR3 in DNA: TGTGCCAGCAGTTTAAGGAGCGGGAGGGCCACCGGGGAGCTGTTTTTT.